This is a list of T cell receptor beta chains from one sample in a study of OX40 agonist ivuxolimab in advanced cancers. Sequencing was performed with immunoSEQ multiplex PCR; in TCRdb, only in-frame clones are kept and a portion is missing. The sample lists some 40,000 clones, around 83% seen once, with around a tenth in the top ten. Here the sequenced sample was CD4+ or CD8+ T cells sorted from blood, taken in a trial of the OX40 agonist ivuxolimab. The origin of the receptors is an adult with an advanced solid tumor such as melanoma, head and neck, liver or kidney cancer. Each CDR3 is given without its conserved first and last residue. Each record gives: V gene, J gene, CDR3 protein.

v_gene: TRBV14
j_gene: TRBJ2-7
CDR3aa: ASSPQGTVYEQY

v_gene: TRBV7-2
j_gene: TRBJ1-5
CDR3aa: ASSSQGGVSNQPQH

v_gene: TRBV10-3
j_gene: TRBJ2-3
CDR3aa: AISEPGLAGDSDTQY

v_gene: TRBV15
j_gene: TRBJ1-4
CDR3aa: ATSREGMGGEKLF

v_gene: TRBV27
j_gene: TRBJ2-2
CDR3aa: ASSLGGAPGELF

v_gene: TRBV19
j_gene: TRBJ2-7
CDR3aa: ASSSTGTVYEQY

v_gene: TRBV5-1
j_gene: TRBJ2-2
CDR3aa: ASSPSQGFDGELF

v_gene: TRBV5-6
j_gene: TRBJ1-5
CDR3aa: ASSLGQAISQPQH

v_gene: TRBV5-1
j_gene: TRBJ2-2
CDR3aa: ASSPGGQGTPGELF

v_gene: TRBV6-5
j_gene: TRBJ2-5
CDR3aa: ASSATGAETQY